This T cell receptor beta chain was identified during a study of T cells in Graves' hyperthyroidism and ophthalmopathy. This clonotype turned up a few times. It was RNA transcripts that yielded the amplified TCR beta CDR3 regions. HTBI primers were the set used in a first-round RT-PCR of the TCR CDR3. TCRdb fed the multiplex PCR reads into MiXCR, producing one record per CDR3 protein. The table includes hundreds of thousands of distinct CDR3 sequences, 15% to 19% detected once. The sequence was collected from a woman aged 18 to 35 with Graves' hyperthyroidism. Sequencing was performed on blood.

For the CDR3, the DNA is TGCGCCAGCAGCCAGTACCACAGGGGGCGACCCGGTGAGCAGTTCTTC. Amino acid sequence: CASSQYHRGRPGEQFF. This rearrangement joins TRBV4-1 to TRBJ2-1; 9 bases fit TRBD1. This CDR3 has 16 amino acids. Trimming removed 3 bases from V and 9 bases from J; junction bases left unmatched: 12. CDR1 and CDR2 from the germline V gene are MGHRA and YSYEKL.